The 27 T cell receptor beta chains below come from one sample, sequenced in a study of shared clonotypes between healthy human individuals. Sequencing was performed with immunoSEQ multiplex PCR; in TCRdb, only in-frame clones are kept and a portion is missing. This table has over a million clones, roughly 96% appearing once. The sequencing input was naive CD4+ T cells sorted from blood. Subset noted: CD45RA+ positively selected. The receptors derive from a man aged 25-40 years in good health.

This clone was detected only once. V is TRBV27 and J is TRBJ2-7; TRBD1 matches 8 bases. The V and J ends lost 5 bases and 2 bases, in that order; junction bases with no gene match: 5. The CDR3 spans 14 residues. Germline loops: CDR1 MNHEY, CDR2 SMNVEV (reference sequence). Here the CDR3 DNA reads TGTGCCAGCAGTGTCGACAGGGGAGCCTACGAGCAGTACTTC. Its translation: CASSVDRGAYEQYF.

This chain joins TRBV11-2 and TRBJ2-1; the D gene is possibly TRBD1 (6 bases). Germline CDR1 SGHAT, CDR2 FQNNGV. V was clipped by 2 bases and J by 2 bases, with 7 bases between them. The CDR3 extends over 14 amino acids. Here the CDR3 DNA reads TGTGCCAGCAGCTTAAGGGGGACCTACAATGAGCAGTTCTTC. Residues: CASSLRGTYNEQFF. The full variable domain, with the rest looked up from reference TRBV11-2 and TRBJ2-1, is EAGVAQSPRYKIIEKRQSVAFWCNPISGHATLYWYQQILGQGPKLLIQFQNNGVVDDSQLPKDRFSAERLKGVDSTLKIQPAKLEDSAVYLCASSLRGTYNEQFFGPGTRLTVL.

The rearrangement uses TRBV4-1 and TRBJ1-5, with a tentative D call TRBD1 (6 bases). Germline lookup yields CDR1 MGHRA and CDR2 YSYEKL. The CDR3 runs to 18 residues. V lost 0 bases to trimming and J lost 3 bases, with 18 bases between them. In DNA, the CDR3 is TGCGCCAGCAGCCAAGAAGGGGGGTGGCAAGCGTTCAATCAGCCCCAGCATTTT. Its translation: CASSQEGGWQAFNQPQHF.

The CDR3 loop reads CASSWGLATETQYF. The CDR3 region has the DNA TGTGCCAGCAGCTGGGGACTAGCTACGGAGACCCAGTACTTC. This chain links TRBV6-5 with TRBJ2-5; the match to TRBD2 covers 9 bases. Trimming cost V 6 bases and J 5 bases; bases outside gene matches: 7. Germline-derived CDR1 and CDR2 are MNHEY and SVGAGI. The length of the CDR3 is 14 residues.

This chain uses TRBV5-3 with TRBJ1-5; D gene unclear. TRBV5-3 is filed as an ORF, its function uncertain. This CDR3 has 18 amino acids. Between the trimmed V and J ends, which lost 4 bases and 4 bases, there was a span of 24 bases. The CDR3 protein is CARSEIVWSGSPNQPQHF. For the CDR3, the DNA is TGTGCCAGAAGCGAAATCGTCTGGTCCGGGAGTCCTAATCAGCCCCAGCATTTT.

This clone appeared a single time. The chain recombines TRBV7-8 with TRBJ1-1; 7 bases map to TRBD1. The CDR3 is made up of 14 amino acids. Per the germline V gene, CDR1 is SGHVS and CDR2 is FQNEAQ. V trimming: 5 bases; J trimming: 0 bases; junction bases outside the gene matches: 3. CDR3 nucleotide sequence: TGTGCCAGCAGCCCTGACAGGGTGAACACTGAAGCTTTCTTT. Translated, it gives CASSPDRVNTEAFF. The entire variable domain, with the rest obtained from reference TRBV7-8 and TRBJ1-1, is as follows: GAGVSQSPRYKVAKRGQDVALRCDPISGHVSLFWYQQALGQGPEFLTYFQNEAQLDKSGLPSDRFFAERPEGSVSTLKIQRTQQEDSAVYLCASSPDRVNTEAFFGQGTRLTVV.

The CDR3 DNA is TGTGCCAGCAAAACCGGCTCTATGAACACTGAAGCTTTCTTT. Translating it yields CASKTGSMNTEAFF. V and J are TRBV28 and TRBJ1-1; unclear D gene. Between the trimmed V and J ends, which lost 7 bases and 0 bases, there was a span of 12 bases. CDR3 length equals 14 residues. Looked up from germline, CDR1 is MDHEN and CDR2 is SYDVKM.

CDR3 nucleotide sequence: TGTGCCAGCAGCTTAGGCCAGGGGTCCTTCTATGGCTACACCTTC. Its protein is CASSLGQGSFYGYTF. The rearrangement joins TRBV13 to TRBJ1-2, with a tentative D call TRBD1 (6 bases). With 0 bases removed from V and 4 bases from J, the gap between germline ends came to 12 bases. This CDR3 contains 15 residues. Germline CDR1 is PRHDT and CDR2 is FYEKMQ (reference sequence).

V and J are TRBV9 and TRBJ1-2; the match to TRBD1 covers 10 bases. V lost 0 bases, J lost 5 bases, and 4 bases stayed unmatched. Germline V CDR1 and CDR2: SGDLS, YYNGEE. This CDR3 spans 15 amino acids. The chain's CDR3 is CASSVGGDRGYGYTF. Written as DNA, the CDR3 is TGTGCCAGCAGCGTAGGAGGGGACAGGGGATATGGCTACACCTTC.

The chain recombines TRBV27 with TRBJ2-1; D uncertain. This CDR3 is 16 amino acids long. Looked up from germline, CDR1 is MNHEY and CDR2 is SMNVEV (reference sequence). Trimming removed 1 base from V and 0 bases from J, with 10 bases in between. CDR3 sequence: CASSLFSIHSYNEQFF. Written as DNA, the CDR3 is TGTGCCAGCAGTTTATTTTCGATCCACTCCTACAATGAGCAGTTCTTC.

The table lists this clone with a count of one. The chain uses TRBV6-1 and TRBJ1-3; 9 nucleotides line up with TRBD1. The length of the CDR3 is 16 residues. Germline V gives CDR1 MNHNS, CDR2 SASEGT. The J segment lost 7 bases and the V segment lost 4 bases, leaving 11 bases of the junction unmatched. CDR3 sequence (DNA): TGTGCCAGCAGTGCTTCACAGGGGGCCGGGTGGAACACCATATATTTT. Translating it yields CASSASQGAGWNTIYF.

CDR3 amino acids: CASSDTGARWRENFYEQYF. CDR3 coding DNA: TGTGCCAGCAGCGATACGGGGGCCCGGTGGCGGGAGAACTTCTACGAGCAGTACTTC. The chain couples TRBV5-6 to TRBJ2-7; maybe TRBD2 (7 bases). With 4 bases removed from V and 3 bases from J, the gap between germline ends came to 29 bases. The CDR3 runs 19 residues. The germline V gene encodes CDR1 SGHDT and CDR2 YYEEEE.

The rearrangement joins TRBV28 to TRBJ1-1; D possibly corresponds to TRBD1 (6 bases). V shed 6 bases and J shed 3 bases, with 11 bases lying between them. CDR3 length equals 13 residues. Per the germline V gene, CDR1 is MDHEN and CDR2 is SYDVKM. The CDR3 DNA sequence: TGTGCCAGCAGCTGGCAGGGGTACACTGAAGCTTTCTTT. This translates into CASSWQGYTEAFF.

The V gene is TRBV27, the J gene TRBJ2-2, with D possibly TRBD2 on 6 matching bases. The CDR3 covers 15 residues. Trimming took off 3 bases at V and 2 bases at J, with 10 bases between the two ends. Germline assignment: CDR1 MNHEY and CDR2 SMNVEV (reference sequence). The CDR3 bases are TGTGCCAGCAGTTTCAGCGGGCGAAACACCGGGGAGCTGTTTTTT. This encodes CASSFSGRNTGELFF.

This chain connects TRBV6-5 to TRBJ2-3; 10 bases line up with TRBD1. Unmatched junction bases numbered 3, after V lost 2 bases and J lost 4 bases. Germline CDR1 and CDR2: MNHEY and SVGAGI. The CDR3 contains 15 residues. This CDR3 reads CASSYGTGAPDTQYF. CDR3 sequence (DNA): TGTGCCAGCAGTTACGGGACAGGGGCGCCAGATACGCAGTATTTT.

The chain recombines TRBV28 with TRBJ2-7; TRBD1 aligns across 7 bases. CDR1 and CDR2 (germline): MDHEN, SYDVKM. Trimming removed 3 bases from V and 2 bases from J; junction bases left unmatched: 10. The length of the CDR3 is 16 residues. The CDR3, as DNA: TGTGCCAGCAGTTTCTCCTACCGGGACAGAACCTACGAGCAGTACTTC. Translation: CASSFSYRDRTYEQYF.

This chain uses TRBV5-1 with TRBJ2-7, with D unresolved. This CDR3 is 13 amino acids long. The V gene's germline CDR1 is SGHRS and CDR2 YFSETQ. The V end lost 4 bases, the J end lost 2 bases, and 10 bases lay between the germline ends. CDR3 nucleotides: TGCGCCAGCAGCCCTGGTAAGACCTACGAGCAGTACTTC. This sequence encodes CASSPGKTYEQYF.

The gene calls are TRBV4-1 and TRBJ2-5; D is possibly TRBD2 (5 bases). V lost 6 bases and J lost 0, with 14 bases in between. The CDR3 spans 15 residues. The germline gives CDR1 MGHRA, CDR2 YSYEKL. Written as DNA, the CDR3 is TGCGCCAGCAGTGGGATAGGGAGATACCAAGAGACCCAGTACTTC. Translating it yields CASSGIGRYQETQYF.

The chain recombines TRBV5-4 with TRBJ1-1; D might be TRBD1 (5 bases). The CDR3 contains 16 residues. The germline V and J ends were trimmed by 0 bases and 0 bases, with 12 bases remaining between them. Germline V gene data show CDR1 as SGHNT and CDR2 as YYREEE (reference sequence). CDR3 bases: TGTGCCAGCAGCTTGGTCACGGGGCCGATGAACACTGAAGCTTTCTTT. This gives the protein CASSLVTGPMNTEAFF.

The chain is built from TRBV11-1 and TRBJ2-2; D ambiguous. CDR3 size: 16 residues. The V gene's germline CDR1 is SGHAT and CDR2 FQDESV (reference sequence). The V end lost 5 bases, the J end lost 2 bases, and 15 bases lay between the germline ends. This chain's CDR3 is CASSHPRQINTGELFF. CDR3 nucleotides: TGTGCCAGCAGCCACCCACGGCAGATTAACACCGGGGAGCTGTTTTTT. Together with reference TRBV11-1 and TRBJ2-2, the CDR3 gives the full variable domain: EAEVAQSPRYKITEKSQAVAFWCDPISGHATLYWYRQILGQGPELLVQFQDESVVDDSQLPKDRFSAERLKGVDSTLKIQPAELGDSAMYLCASSHPRQINTGELFFGEGSRLTVL.

This clone showed up just once. The chain uses TRBV5-4 and TRBJ2-7; 8 bases align to TRBD2. The V segment lost 4 bases and the J segment 2 bases; nucleotides outside the gene matches: 5. The V gene's germline CDR1 is SGHNT and CDR2 YYREEE (reference sequence). CDR3 length: 14 amino acids. The DNA for the CDR3 is TGTGCCAGCAGCGTAAAGGGACTAGCCTACGAGCAGTACTTC. Translated, it gives CASSVKGLAYEQYF.

Only one count was recorded for this clone. The rearrangement links TRBV7-3 to TRBJ1-1; 8 bases fit TRBD1. V trimming: 4 bases; J trimming: 4 bases; junction bases outside the gene matches: 2. The CDR3 is made up of 13 amino acids. Germline CDR1 SGHTA, CDR2 FQGTGA. CDR3 nucleotide sequence: TGTGCCAGCAGCTCCGGGACAGGCACTGAAGCTTTCTTT. The encoded protein is CASSSGTGTEAFF.

The J gene is TRBJ2-5, the V gene TRBV10-1, with D perhaps matching TRBD1 (5 bases). The germline V gene has CDR1 WNHNN and CDR2 SYGVQD (reference sequence). V lost 10 bases, J lost 5 bases, and 20 bases lay in between. This CDR3 has 14 amino acids. CDR3 protein: CATRFQGQRETQYF. CDR3 DNA: TGCGCCACCCGATTCCAGGGTCAAAGGGAGACCCAGTACTTC.

This clone was seen only once. The chain has TRBV10-3 and TRBJ2-1; 8 bases line up with TRBD2. The CDR3 has 14 amino acids. The germline CDR1 and CDR2 sequences are ENHRY and SYGVKD. Trimming took 2 bases from V and 6 from J; bases not matched to a gene: 3. CDR3 DNA sequence: TGTGCCATCAGTGAGATGCGGGAGGCCAATGAGCAGTTCTTC. Translated: CAISEMREANEQFF.

The chain uses TRBV7-2 and TRBJ2-3, with D possibly called TRBD1 or TRBD2 (6 bases each). With 2 bases removed from V and 6 bases from J, the gap between germline ends came to 15 bases. CDR1 is SGHTA and CDR2 is FQGNSA in the germline V gene. This CDR3 has 15 residues. The CDR3 region is CASSLREIRGDTQYF. The CDR3 DNA reads TGTGCCAGCAGCTTACGGGAGATAAGGGGGGATACGCAGTATTTT.

J is TRBJ2-7 and V is TRBV7-9, with 10 nucleotides matching TRBD1. Trimming at V came to 3 bases and at J to 4 bases, leaving 9 bases not matched to a gene. There are 16 residues in the CDR3. Germline V gene lookup returns CDR1 SEHNR and CDR2 FQNEAQ (reference sequence). The CDR3 loop is CASSLGGQGYLYEQYF. The CDR3, as DNA: TGTGCCAGCAGCTTGGGGGGACAGGGGTATCTTTACGAGCAGTACTTC.

The chain links TRBV19 to TRBJ2-7; D could derive from TRBD1 or TRBD2 (5 bases each). Germline lookup yields CDR1 LNHDA and CDR2 SQIVND (reference sequence). This CDR3 has 15 residues. The ends were cut back, 4 bases at V and 1 base at J, with 14 bases in the middle. The CDR3 here is CASSTRETVSYEQYF. The CDR3 bases are TGTGCCAGTAGTACAAGGGAGACAGTATCCTACGAGCAGTACTTC.